The TCR beta chain under discussion was sequenced for a study of cytomegalovirus exposure and HLA in healthy donors. Study-level points and caveats: Indistinguishable V segments such as TRBV6-2 and TRBV6-3 were excluded.

PCR primers comprised 60 Vbeta and 13 Jbeta primers. The table came from immunoSEQ multiplex PCR; TCRdb's copy has only in-frame clones and leaves some out. Of 150,000 to 160,000 clones listed, over 65% are singletons. Donors showed nominal health when sampled, although they likely had unrecorded immune exposures. Comments on this clone: The target antigen is unknown.

V was clipped by 4 bases and J by 4 bases; unmatched bases: 7. The CDR3 contains 14 residues. Germline V gene lookup returns CDR1 SGHRS and CDR2 YFSETQ. The sequence was obtained from a woman aged 40 to 50 in good health and CMV-seronegative. J is TRBJ1-2 and V is TRBV5-1; 7 nucleotides agree with TRBD1. Sequenced sample: PBMCs. The CDR3 nucleotides are TGCGCCAGCAGCCAGGAGGGGGCGGTCTATGGCTACACCTTC. It encodes CASSQEGAVYGYTF.